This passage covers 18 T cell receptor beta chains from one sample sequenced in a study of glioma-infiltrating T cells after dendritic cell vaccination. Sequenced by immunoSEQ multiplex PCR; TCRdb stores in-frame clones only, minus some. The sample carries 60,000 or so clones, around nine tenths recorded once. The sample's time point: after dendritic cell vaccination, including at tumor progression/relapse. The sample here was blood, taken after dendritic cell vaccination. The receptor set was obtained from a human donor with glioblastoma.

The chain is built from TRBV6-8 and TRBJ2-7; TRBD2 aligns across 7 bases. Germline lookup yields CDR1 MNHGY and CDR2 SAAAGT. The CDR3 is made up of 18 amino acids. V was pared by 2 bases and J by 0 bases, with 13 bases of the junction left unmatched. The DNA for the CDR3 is TGTGCCAGCAGTTACCCTGGGGGGAGCGGGGCCTTCTCCTACGAGCAGTACTTC. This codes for CASSYPGGSGAFSYEQYF.

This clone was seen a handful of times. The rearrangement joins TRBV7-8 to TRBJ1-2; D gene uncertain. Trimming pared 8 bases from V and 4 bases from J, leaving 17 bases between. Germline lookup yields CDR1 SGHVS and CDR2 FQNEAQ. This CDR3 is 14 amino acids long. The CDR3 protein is CASLGARVGYGYTF. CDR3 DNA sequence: TGTGCCAGCTTGGGAGCCCGTGTTGGCTATGGCTACACCTTC. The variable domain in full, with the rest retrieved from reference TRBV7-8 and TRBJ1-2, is GAGVSQSPRYKVAKRGQDVALRCDPISGHVSLFWYQQALGQGPEFLTYFQNEAQLDKSGLPSDRFFAERPEGSVSTLKIQRTQQEDSAVYLCASLGARVGYGYTFGSGTRLTVV.

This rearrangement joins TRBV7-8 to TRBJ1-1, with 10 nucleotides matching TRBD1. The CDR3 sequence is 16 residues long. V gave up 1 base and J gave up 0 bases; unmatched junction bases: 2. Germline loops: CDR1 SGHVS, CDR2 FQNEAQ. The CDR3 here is CASSLGQGALNTEAFF. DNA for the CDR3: TGTGCCAGCAGCTTAGGACAGGGGGCCCTGAACACTGAAGCTTTCTTT.

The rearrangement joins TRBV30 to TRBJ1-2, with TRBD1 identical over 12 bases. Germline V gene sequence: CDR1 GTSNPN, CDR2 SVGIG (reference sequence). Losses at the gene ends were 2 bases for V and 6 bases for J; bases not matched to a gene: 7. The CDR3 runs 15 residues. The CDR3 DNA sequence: TGTGCCTGGAGTAATCCGGGACAGGGGGCCGATGGCTACACCTTC. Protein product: CAWSNPGQGADGYTF.

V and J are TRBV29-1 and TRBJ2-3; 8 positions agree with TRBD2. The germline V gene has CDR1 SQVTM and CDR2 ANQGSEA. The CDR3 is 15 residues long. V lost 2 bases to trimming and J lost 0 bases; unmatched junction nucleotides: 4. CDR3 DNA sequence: TGCAGCGTTGAAAGCGGGGGCTTTAGCACAGATACGCAGTATTTT. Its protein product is CSVESGGFSTDTQYF.

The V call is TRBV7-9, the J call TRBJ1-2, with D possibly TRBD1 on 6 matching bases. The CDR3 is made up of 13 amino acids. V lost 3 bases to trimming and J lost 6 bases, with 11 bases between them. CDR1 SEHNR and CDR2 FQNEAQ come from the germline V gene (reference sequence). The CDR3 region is CASSLLGADGYTF. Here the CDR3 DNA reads TGTGCCAGCAGCTTGCTGGGGGCCGATGGCTACACCTTC. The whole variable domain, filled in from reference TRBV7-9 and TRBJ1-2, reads DTGVSQNPRHKITKRGQNVTFRCDPISEHNRLYWYRQTLGQGPEFLTYFQNEAQLEKSRLLSDRFSAERPKGSFSTLEIQRTEQGDSAMYLCASSLLGADGYTFGSGTRLTVV.

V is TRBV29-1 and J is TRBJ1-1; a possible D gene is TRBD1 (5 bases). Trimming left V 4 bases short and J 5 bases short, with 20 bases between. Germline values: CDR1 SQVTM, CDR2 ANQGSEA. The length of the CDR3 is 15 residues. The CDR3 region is CSVVDSTQGGTEAFF. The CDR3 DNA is TGCAGCGTTGTCGACAGTACCCAGGGAGGGACTGAAGCTTTCTTT. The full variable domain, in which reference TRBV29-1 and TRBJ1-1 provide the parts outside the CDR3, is SAVISQKPSRDICQRGTSLTIQCQVDSQVTMMFWYRQQPGQSLTLIATANQGSEATYESGFVIDKFPISRPNLTFSTLTVSNMSPEDSSIYLCSVVDSTQGGTEAFFGQGTRLTVV.

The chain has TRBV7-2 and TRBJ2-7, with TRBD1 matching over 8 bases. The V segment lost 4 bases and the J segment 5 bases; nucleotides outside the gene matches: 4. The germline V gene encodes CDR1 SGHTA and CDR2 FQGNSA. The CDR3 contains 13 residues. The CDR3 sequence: CASSSRQGNEQYF. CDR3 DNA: TGTGCCAGCAGCTCTCGACAGGGGAACGAGCAGTACTTC.

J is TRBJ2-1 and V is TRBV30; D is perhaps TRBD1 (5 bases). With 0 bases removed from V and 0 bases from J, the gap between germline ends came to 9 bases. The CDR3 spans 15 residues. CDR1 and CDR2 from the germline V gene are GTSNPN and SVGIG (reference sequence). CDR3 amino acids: CAWSVGQGSYNEQFF. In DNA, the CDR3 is TGTGCCTGGAGTGTCGGGCAGGGCTCCTACAATGAGCAGTTCTTC.

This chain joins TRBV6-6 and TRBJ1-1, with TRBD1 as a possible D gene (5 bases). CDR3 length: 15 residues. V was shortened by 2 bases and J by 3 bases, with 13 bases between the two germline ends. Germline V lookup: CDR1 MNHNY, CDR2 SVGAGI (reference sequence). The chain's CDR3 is CASSYGAGQYTEAFF. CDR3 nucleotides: TGTGCCAGCAGTTACGGGGCAGGCCAATACACTGAAGCTTTCTTT.

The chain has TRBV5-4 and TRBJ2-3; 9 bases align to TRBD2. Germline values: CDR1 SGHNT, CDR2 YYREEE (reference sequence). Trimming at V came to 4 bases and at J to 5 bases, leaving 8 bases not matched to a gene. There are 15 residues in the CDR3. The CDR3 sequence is CASSPLAGVGDTQYF. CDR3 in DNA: TGTGCCAGCAGCCCCTTAGCGGGAGTTGGAGATACGCAGTATTTT.

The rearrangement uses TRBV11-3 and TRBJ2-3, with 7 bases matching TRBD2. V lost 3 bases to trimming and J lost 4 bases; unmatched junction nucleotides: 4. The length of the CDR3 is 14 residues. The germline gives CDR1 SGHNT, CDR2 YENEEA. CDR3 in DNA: TGTGCCAGCAGCTTCCCAGCGGGATCAGATACGCAGTATTTT. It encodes CASSFPAGSDTQYF.

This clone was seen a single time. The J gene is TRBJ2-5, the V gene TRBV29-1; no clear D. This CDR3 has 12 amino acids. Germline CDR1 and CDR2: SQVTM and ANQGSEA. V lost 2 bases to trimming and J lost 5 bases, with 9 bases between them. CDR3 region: CSVEIGYETQYF. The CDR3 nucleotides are TGCAGCGTTGAAATCGGGTACGAGACCCAGTACTTC.

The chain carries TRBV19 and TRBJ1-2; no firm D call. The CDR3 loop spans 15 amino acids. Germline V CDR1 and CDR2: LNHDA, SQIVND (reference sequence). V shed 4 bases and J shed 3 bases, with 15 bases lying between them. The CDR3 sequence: CASSNGGVKDYGYTF. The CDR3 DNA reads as TGTGCCAGTAGTAATGGCGGGGTTAAGGACTATGGCTACACCTTC.

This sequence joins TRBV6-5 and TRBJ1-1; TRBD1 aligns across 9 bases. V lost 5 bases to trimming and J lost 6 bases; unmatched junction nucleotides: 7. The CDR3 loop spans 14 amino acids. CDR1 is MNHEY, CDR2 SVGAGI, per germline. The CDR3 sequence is CASSGQGKGSEAFF. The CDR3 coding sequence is TGTGCCAGCAGTGGACAGGGGAAGGGGTCTGAAGCTTTCTTT.

As DNA, the CDR3 is TGCGCCAGCAGCCAACATGACAGGGGGGACTACGAGCAGTACTTC. Its translation is CASSQHDRGDYEQYF. The chain joins TRBV4-1 to TRBJ2-7, with TRBD1 matching 9 bases. Germline V gene data show CDR1 as MGHRA and CDR2 as YSYEKL. Losses at the gene ends were 2 bases for V and 3 bases for J; bases not matched to a gene: 5. The CDR3 extends over 15 amino acids.

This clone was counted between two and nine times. This CDR3 reads CASSFSLAQETQYF. CDR3 nucleotides: TGTGCCAGCAGTTTTAGCCTAGCTCAAGAGACCCAGTACTTC. The chain links TRBV28 to TRBJ2-5; possible D gene TRBD2, 5 bases. The CDR3 sequence is 14 residues long. The germline V and J ends were trimmed by 3 bases and 2 bases, with 10 bases remaining between them. Looked up from germline, CDR1 is MDHEN and CDR2 is SYDVKM.

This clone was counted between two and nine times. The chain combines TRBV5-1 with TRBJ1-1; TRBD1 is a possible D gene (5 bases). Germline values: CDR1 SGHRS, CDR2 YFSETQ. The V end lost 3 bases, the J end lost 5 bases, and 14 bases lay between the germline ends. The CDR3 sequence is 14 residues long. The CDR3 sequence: CASSSTGGNTEAFF. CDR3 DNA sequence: TGCGCCAGCAGCTCAACGGGGGGAAATACTGAAGCTTTCTTT.